The 28 T cell receptor beta chains in this list originate from one sample, sequenced in a study of blood T cell repertoires in COVID-19. Libraries were prepared by immunoSEQ multiplex PCR; TCRdb keeps only in-frame clonotypes and omits some of them. The sample lists over 200,000 clones, around 89% seen once, with around 0.99% in the top ten. Sequenced: peripheral blood. The receptors here all came from a woman aged 40-49 years who had recovered from COVID-19.

The chain links TRBV3-1 (or the pseudogene TRBV3-2) to TRBJ1-2; 7 bases line up with TRBD1. With V trimmed by 3 bases and J by 5 bases, 12 bases remained unmatched. This CDR3 spans 16 amino acids. Germline values: CDR1 LGHDT, CDR2 YNNKEL (reference sequence). The CDR3 reads CASSHSLGGSGYGYTF. CDR3 DNA: TGTGCCAGCAGCCACTCACTAGGGGGCTCGGGGTATGGCTACACCTTC.

This chain connects TRBV2 to TRBJ2-3, with 7 bases aligning to TRBD2. Per the germline V gene, CDR1 is SNHLY and CDR2 is FYNNEI. J gave up 2 bases and V 2 bases, and 7 bases lay outside the gene matches. The CDR3 is 16 amino acids. Here the CDR3 DNA reads TGTGCCAGCAGTGAATTGGGGGGAGGGTACACAGATACGCAGTATTTT. It yields the protein CASSELGGGYTDTQYF.

The V call is TRBV6-6, the J call TRBJ2-7, with 7 nucleotides matching TRBD1. Germline loops: CDR1 MNHNY, CDR2 SVGAGI (reference sequence). The CDR3 spans 18 residues. J gave up 0 bases and V 5 bases, and 16 bases lay outside the gene matches. CDR3: CASSPGATGARYSYEQYV. DNA of the CDR3: TGTGCCAGCAGTCCTGGGGCCACAGGGGCCCGATACTCCTACGAGCAGTACGTC.

This chain links TRBV25-1 with TRBJ2-7; 8 bases are shared with TRBD1. The CDR3 runs to 15 residues. The germline V gene has CDR1 MGHDK and CDR2 SYGVNS. Germline trimming cut 3 bases from V and 2 bases from J; bases unmatched to any gene: 6. Here the CDR3 DNA reads TGTGCCAGCAGTGACCGGGACAGGAGAACCTACGAGCAGTACTTC. It specifies CASSDRDRRTYEQYF.

This chain uses TRBV11-3 with TRBJ1-1; D is ambiguous. Trimming removed 4 bases at V and 11 bases at J, with 14 bases between. The CDR3 runs 12 residues. Germline CDR1 SGHNT, CDR2 YENEEA. In DNA, the CDR3 is TGTGCCAGCAGCTCCGACGGAATCGGGGCTTTCTTT. Its protein product is CASSSDGIGAFF.

The chain joins TRBV30 to TRBJ2-1, with 8 positions matching TRBD2. V was pared by 2 bases and J by 1 base, with 4 bases of the junction left unmatched. The germline V gene encodes CDR1 GTSNPN and CDR2 SVGIG (reference sequence). The CDR3 consists of 15 residues. CDR3 in DNA: TGTGCCTGGAGTATCGTAGCGGGGTCCTACAATGAGCAGTTCTTC. Residues: CAWSIVAGSYNEQFF.

The J gene is TRBJ2-1, the V gene TRBV27, with D tentatively TRBD2 (6 bases). Germline V gives CDR1 MNHEY, CDR2 SMNVEV (reference sequence). CDR3 length: 12 amino acids. Trimming shortened V by 3 bases and J by 10 bases, and 10 bases separated the two germline ends. The CDR3 here is CASSLRGAEQFF. The CDR3 bases are TGTGCCAGCAGTTTGCGGGGAGCCGAGCAGTTCTTC.

The chain recombines TRBV7-8 with TRBJ2-1; 8 bases line up with TRBD1. V lost 5 bases and J lost 9; bases outside the gene matches: 18. The CDR3 runs 17 residues. Germline CDR1 and CDR2: SGHVS and FQNEAQ. Here the CDR3 reads CASSPGLGQGADGEQFF. CDR3 nucleotides: TGTGCCAGCAGCCCAGGGTTGGGGCAGGGGGCGGATGGTGAGCAGTTCTTC.

This clone appeared once. This chain uses TRBV5-1 with TRBJ2-7; a weak D match, TRBD2 (6 bases). Trimming stripped 0 bases from V and 6 bases from J, with 13 bases between. This CDR3 spans 14 amino acids. Germline V gene lookup returns CDR1 SGHRS and CDR2 YFSETQ. The CDR3 protein is CASSLGLGGPEQYF. The CDR3 DNA follows: TGCGCCAGCAGCTTGGGACTAGGTGGGCCCGAGCAGTACTTC.

This rearrangement joins TRBV3-1 (or the pseudogene TRBV3-2) to TRBJ2-1; TRBD2 matches at 12 bases. Per germline, CDR1 LGHDT and CDR2 YNNKEL (reference sequence). This CDR3 region has 15 residues. Germline trimming cut 4 bases from V and 7 bases from J; bases unmatched to any gene: 5. The CDR3 DNA reads as TGTGCCAGCAGCCCCTCTAGCGGGAGGGTTAATGAGCAGTTCTTC. Its protein is CASSPSSGRVNEQFF.

The chain uses TRBV5-1 and TRBJ2-5, with 14 bases fitting TRBD2. CDR1 SGHRS and CDR2 YFSETQ come from the germline V gene. V dropped 4 bases and J dropped 3; count of bases not matched to a gene: 2. This CDR3 contains 15 residues. The CDR3 is CASSPTSGREETQYF. The CDR3 region has the DNA TGCGCCAGCAGCCCGACTAGCGGGAGGGAAGAGACCCAGTACTTC. Full variable domain (outside the CDR3, taken from reference TRBV5-1 and TRBJ2-5): KAGVTQTPRYLIKTRGQQVTLSCSPISGHRSVSWYQQTPGQGLQFLFEYFSETQRNKGNFPGRFSGRQFSNSRSEMNVSTLELGDSALYLCASSPTSGREETQYFGPGTRLLVL.

CDR3 bases: TGTGCCAGCAGCTTAGGGCTAGCGGGGGGCCAAGAGACCCAGTACTTC. It codes for CASSLGLAGGQETQYF. The chain carries TRBV7-2 and TRBJ2-5, with 11 bases fitting TRBD2. V trimming: 1 base; J trimming: 1 base; junction bases outside the gene matches: 2. CDR1 is SGHTA, CDR2 FQGNSA, per germline. The CDR3 is 16 amino acids.

This clone is a singleton in its sample. The chain links TRBV27 to TRBJ2-5, with 11 bases identical to TRBD1. Germline assignment: CDR1 MNHEY and CDR2 SMNVEV (reference sequence). This CDR3 has 14 residues. The trim removed 6 bases at V and 5 bases at J, leaving 5 bases unmatched. The CDR3 here is CASSTGTGGETQYF. CDR3 nucleotide sequence: TGTGCCAGCAGCACCGGGACAGGGGGGGAGACCCAGTACTTC.

The V gene is TRBV6-4, the J gene TRBJ1-2; TRBD1 matches 10 bases. Trimming took 0 bases from V and 6 from J; bases not matched to a gene: 7. Germline V gene data show CDR1 as MRHNA and CDR2 as SNTAGT. The CDR3 consists of 16 residues. In nucleotides, the CDR3 is TGTGCCAGCAGTGACTCTGGGGGGACAGGGGCTGATGGCTACACCTTC. Translation gives CASSDSGGTGADGYTF.

Worth noting for this clone: A much bigger clone sits one base away, suggesting this may be a read error. The chain combines TRBV6-5 with TRBJ1-1, with 7 bases aligning to TRBD1. V lost 6 bases to trimming and J lost 0 bases; unmatched junction nucleotides: 1. The CDR3 contains 13 residues. Germline V gene lookup returns CDR1 MNHEY and CDR2 SVGAGI. The CDR3 loop is CASRTGMNTEAFF. The CDR3 nucleotides are TGTGCCAGCAGGACAGGGATGAACACTGAAGCTTTCTTT.

The sample holds a few counts of this clone. V and J are TRBV5-1 and TRBJ1-1, with unresolved D. This CDR3 has 16 residues. Trimming removed 2 bases at V and 4 bases at J, with 18 bases between. CDR1 SGHRS and CDR2 YFSETQ come from the germline V gene. CDR3 coding DNA: TGCGCCAGCAGCTTTGGTCTCGGAGGAGTGGGCACTGAAGCTTTCTTT. Protein sequence: CASSFGLGGVGTEAFF.

In its sample, this clone was seen a few times. This chain joins TRBV6-2 or TRBV6-3 and TRBJ1-2, with D possibly being TRBD1 (5 bases). Trimming stripped 2 bases from V and 4 bases from J, with 8 bases between. Germline CDR1 reads MNHEY; CDR2 reads SVGEGT. This CDR3 contains 13 residues. The CDR3 nucleotides are TGTGCCAGCAGTTACCTGGGACTCTATGGCTACACCTTC. Amino acid sequence: CASSYLGLYGYTF.

Notes on this clone: This specimen includes other DNA sequences encoding the same CDR3. The chain couples TRBV27 to TRBJ1-1, with D maybe TRBD1 (5 bases). Trimming removed 5 bases from V and 5 bases from J, with 9 bases in between. The CDR3 has 12 residues. Germline lookup yields CDR1 MNHEY and CDR2 SMNVEV (reference sequence). In nucleotides, the CDR3 is TGTGCCAGCAGTCCCGGGGGGACTGAAGCTTTCTTT. As protein: CASSPGGTEAFF.

V gene TRBV30 combines with J gene TRBJ2-7; 7 bases line up with TRBD2. Germline CDR1 and CDR2: GTSNPN and SVGIG (reference sequence). This CDR3 is built from 12 residues. The ends lost 3 bases at V and 6 bases at J; junction bases unmatched: 5. CDR3 loop: CAWSAGESEQYF. In DNA form, the CDR3 reads TGTGCCTGGAGCGCGGGAGAGTCCGAGCAGTACTTC.

This clone was seen just once. The chain recombines TRBV6-2 or TRBV6-3 with TRBJ1-2; 7 bases agree with TRBD1. This CDR3 spans 14 amino acids. V trimming: 3 bases; J trimming: 6 bases; junction bases outside the gene matches: 7. Germline lookup yields CDR1 MNHEY and CDR2 SVGEGT. The CDR3 bases are TGTGCCAGCAGTTATAAACGAGGGGGCGATGGCTACACCTTC. Translating gives CASSYKRGGDGYTF.

This clone was detected a few times. The rearrangement uses TRBV6-5 and TRBJ1-5, with a possible D match to TRBD1 (5 bases). Germline CDR1 and CDR2: MNHEY and SVGAGI. Trimming shortened V by 0 bases and J by 6 bases, and 15 bases separated the two germline ends. CDR3 length: 16 amino acids. The chain's CDR3 is CASSYSGRASSQPQHF. In nucleotides, the CDR3 is TGTGCCAGCAGTTACTCGGGCAGGGCATCCAGTCAGCCCCAGCATTTT.

Only one count was recorded for this clone. The rearrangement uses TRBV21-1 and TRBJ2-7; the D segment call TRBD1 is taken from the table without a DNA check. TRBV21-1 is deemed a pseudogene. There are 15 residues in the CDR3. Written as DNA, the CDR3 is TGTGCCAGCAGCCCCCATTGGCAGGGAAGCTACGAGCAGTACGTC. Amino acid sequence: CASSPHWQGSYEQYV.

This sequence joins TRBV7-2 and TRBJ2-1; a weak D match, TRBD2 (5 bases). V was pared by 3 bases and J by 9 bases, with 12 bases between. The CDR3 consists of 13 residues. CDR1 is SGHTA and CDR2 is FQGNSA in the germline V gene. The CDR3 DNA reads as TGTGCCAGCAGCTTTGCGGGCCTGGGTGAGCAGTTCTTC. Protein product: CASSFAGLGEQFF.

This clone was detected only a few times. The chain couples TRBV13 to TRBJ1-2, with D possibly being TRBD1 (6 bases). Germline CDR1 is PRHDT and CDR2 is FYEKMQ (reference sequence). The CDR3 sequence is 14 residues long. Between the trimmed V and J ends, which lost 5 bases and 7 bases, there was a span of 17 bases. Here the CDR3 reads CASSQTTGGGGYTF. Written as DNA, the CDR3 is TGTGCCAGCAGCCAGACGACAGGTGGGGGTGGCTACACCTTC.

This chain links TRBV3-1 (or the pseudogene TRBV3-2) with TRBJ2-5; a weak D match, TRBD2 (6 bases). Deletions cut 1 base from V and 2 bases from J, with 14 bases between. Germline CDR1 and CDR2: LGHDT and YNNKEL (reference sequence). The CDR3 totals 16 residues. The CDR3 here is CASSQGGDCTQETQYF. For the CDR3, the DNA is TGTGCCAGCAGCCAAGGGGGGGACTGCACACAAGAGACCCAGTACTTC.

The chain couples TRBV7-9 to TRBJ2-1; 12 positions match TRBD2. The CDR3 consists of 15 residues. Germline lookup yields CDR1 SEHNR and CDR2 FQNEAQ (reference sequence). The V segment lost 5 bases and the J segment 9 bases; nucleotides outside the gene matches: 8. CDR3 sequence reads: CASSPLAGGFSEQFF. The CDR3 DNA follows: TGTGCCAGCAGCCCGCTAGCGGGAGGGTTTAGTGAGCAGTTCTTC.

V is TRBV11-3 and J is TRBJ2-5, with no clear D. The CDR3 contains 17 residues. Germline V lookup: CDR1 SGHNT, CDR2 YENEEA. Trimming pared 5 bases from V and 0 bases from J, leaving 19 bases between. In nucleotides, the CDR3 is TGTGCCAGCAGCCCCCAACCCGCGACTCTGTACCAAGAGACCCAGTACTTC. It translates to CASSPQPATLYQETQYF.

The V and J genes are TRBV9 and TRBJ1-2, with D maybe TRBD1 (6 bases). The CDR3 runs 13 residues. With 5 bases removed from V and 4 bases from J, the gap between germline ends came to 12 bases. The germline gives CDR1 SGDLS, CDR2 YYNGEE. The CDR3 bases are TGTGCCAGCAGGGGGGCCCTTTTCTATGGCTACACCTTC. The encoded protein is CASRGALFYGYTF.